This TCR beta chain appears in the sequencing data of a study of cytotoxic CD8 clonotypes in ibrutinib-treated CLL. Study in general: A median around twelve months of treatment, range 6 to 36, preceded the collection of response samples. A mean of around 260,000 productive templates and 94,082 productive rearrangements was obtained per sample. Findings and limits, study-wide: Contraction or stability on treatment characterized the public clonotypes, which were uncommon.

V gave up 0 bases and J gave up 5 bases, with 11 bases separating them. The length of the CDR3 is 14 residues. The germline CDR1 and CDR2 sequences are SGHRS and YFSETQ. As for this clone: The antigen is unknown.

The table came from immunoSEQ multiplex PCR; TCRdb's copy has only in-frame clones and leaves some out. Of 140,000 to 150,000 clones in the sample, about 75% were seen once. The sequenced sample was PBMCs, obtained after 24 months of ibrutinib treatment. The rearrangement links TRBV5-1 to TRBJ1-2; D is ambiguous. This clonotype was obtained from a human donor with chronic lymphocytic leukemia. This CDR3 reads CASSLAGEAYGYTF. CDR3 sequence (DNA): TGCGCCAGCAGCTTGGCCGGGGAAGCTTATGGCTACACCTTC.